What follows are 9 T cell receptor beta chains derived from one specimen sequenced in a study of cytomegalovirus exposure and HLA in healthy donors. PCR primers comprised 60 Vbeta and 13 Jbeta primers. TCRdb keeps only in-frame clones here, not all; method: immunoSEQ multiplex PCR. The sample consists of about 150,000 clones, approximately 88% of them appearing once. Sequencing was done on a sample of PBMCs. These receptors were taken from a woman aged 18-35 years in good health and CMV-seronegative.

This chain links TRBV7-9 with TRBJ1-2, with a possible D match to TRBD1 (6 bases). CDR1 and CDR2 (germline): SEHNR, FQNEAQ (reference sequence). This CDR3 spans 13 amino acids. V was pared by 5 bases and J by 1 base, with 8 bases between. The CDR3 spells CASSPDSNYGYTF. The CDR3 DNA reads TGTGCCAGCAGCCCGGACAGTAACTATGGCTACACCTTC.

The rearrangement joins TRBV6-5 to TRBJ2-1; 13 bases align to TRBD2. The CDR3 has 15 residues. The germline V gene has CDR1 MNHEY and CDR2 SVGAGI. Trimming removed 6 bases from V and 7 bases from J; junction bases left unmatched: 6. This CDR3 reads CASSMTSGGRNEQFF. CDR3 in DNA: TGTGCCAGCAGCATGACTAGCGGGGGGCGTAATGAGCAGTTCTTC.

The V and J genes are TRBV6-6 and TRBJ2-7; 7 bases are shared with TRBD2. This CDR3 comprises 14 residues. Germline trimming cut 8 bases from V and 2 bases from J; bases unmatched to any gene: 9. The germline CDR1 and CDR2 sequences are MNHNY and SVGAGI (reference sequence). The CDR3 sequence: CASGGGSPTYEQYF. CDR3 sequence (DNA): TGTGCCAGCGGGGGGGGATCCCCTACCTACGAGCAGTACTTC.

This chain connects TRBV7-9 to TRBJ2-1; 12 positions match TRBD2. This CDR3 spans 17 amino acids. The V and J ends lost 1 base and 8 bases, in that order; junction bases with no gene match: 9. CDR1 is SEHNR, CDR2 FQNEAQ, per germline (reference sequence). Written as DNA, the CDR3 is TGTGCCAGCAGCTTAGTCCGTCTAGCGGGGGGGCAGGATGAGCAGTTCTTC. Its translation: CASSLVRLAGGQDEQFF.

This clone was detected once. This chain links TRBV12-2 with TRBJ2-5; the D call in the table, TRBD1, was not verified against the DNA. TRBV12-2 is reported as a pseudogene. The CDR3 length is 16 residues. As DNA, the CDR3 is TGTGCAAGTCGCTTAGCTTCTCCAGGATACCAAGAGACCCAGTACTTC. Translating it yields CASRLASPGYQETQYF.

The gene calls are TRBV5-1 and TRBJ2-3, with 7 bases aligning to TRBD1. The CDR3 sequence is 14 residues long. The V and J ends lost 4 bases and 2 bases, in that order; junction bases with no gene match: 4. The germline CDR1 and CDR2 sequences are SGHRS and YFSETQ. CDR3 amino acids: CASSVTGATDTQYF. The CDR3, as DNA: TGCGCCAGCAGCGTCACAGGGGCCACAGATACGCAGTATTTT.

This chain joins TRBV6-5 and TRBJ1-1, with D unresolved. CDR1 is MNHEY, CDR2 SVGAGI, per germline. The CDR3 covers 16 residues. The V gene lost 0 bases and the J gene lost 1 base, with 12 bases spanning the gap. CDR3 sequence reads: CASSYSIVSTNTEAFF. CDR3 DNA sequence: TGTGCCAGCAGTTACTCGATAGTTAGCACGAACACTGAAGCTTTCTTT.

This rearrangement joins TRBV5-1 to TRBJ2-7, with TRBD1 matching 9 bases. Germline V gene data show CDR1 as SGHRS and CDR2 as YFSETQ. The trim removed 4 bases at V and 5 bases at J, leaving 7 bases unmatched. This CDR3 comprises 14 residues. CDR3 coding DNA: TGCGCCAGCAGCCAATCGGGACAGGGCCACGAGCAGTACTTC. Residues: CASSQSGQGHEQYF.

V and J are TRBV7-9 and TRBJ2-4, with 11 bases fitting TRBD1. The CDR3 is made up of 16 amino acids. Germline CDR1 reads SEHNR; CDR2 reads FQNEAQ (reference sequence). The J segment lost 3 bases and the V segment lost 5 bases, leaving 6 bases of the junction unmatched. The CDR3 loop is CASSQDRGLGKNIQYF. CDR3 bases: TGTGCCAGCAGCCAGGACAGGGGGCTTGGCAAAAACATTCAGTACTTC. The whole variable domain, remainder taken from reference TRBV7-9 and TRBJ2-4, is DTGVSQNPRHKITKRGQNVTFRCDPISEHNRLYWYRQTLGQGPEFLTYFQNEAQLEKSRLLSDRFSAERPKGSFSTLEIQRTEQGDSAMYLCASSQDRGLGKNIQYFGAGTRLSVL.